This section outlines one TCR beta chain sequence together with its context. As yet, its antigen is unknown. Extracted RNA was reverse transcribed, and the resulting cDNA served as sequencing template. Method: immunoSEQ multiplex PCR; TCRdb's copy keeps in-frame clones and lacks some. The table has about 280,000 clones, roughly 60% seen once; the top ten hold more than 1.5%. Indicated treatment: oral pan-JAK inhibitor, 5-10 mg twice daily. In alopecia areata patients, both lesional scalp punch biopsies and peripheral blood were collected. The germline CDR1 and CDR2 sequences are SGHTA and FQGNSA. The CDR3 totals 16 residues. Trimming removed 1 base from V and 4 bases from J; junction bases left unmatched: 7. The sample belongs to a study of CD8+ T cells in alopecia areata. Study-wide results and limits: In blood and scalp, many expanded lesional clones persisted during tofacitinib.

This rearrangement joins TRBV7-2 to TRBJ2-1; 7 nucleotides agree with TRBD2. The sample here was CD4+ T cells sorted from blood, taken at week 24, from a patient treated with tofacitinib. The sequence was obtained from a human donor with alopecia areata. The CDR3 sequence is CASSLDSGGVYNEQFF. The CDR3 DNA sequence: TGTGCCAGCAGCTTAGATTCGGGGGGAGTATACAATGAGCAGTTCTTC.